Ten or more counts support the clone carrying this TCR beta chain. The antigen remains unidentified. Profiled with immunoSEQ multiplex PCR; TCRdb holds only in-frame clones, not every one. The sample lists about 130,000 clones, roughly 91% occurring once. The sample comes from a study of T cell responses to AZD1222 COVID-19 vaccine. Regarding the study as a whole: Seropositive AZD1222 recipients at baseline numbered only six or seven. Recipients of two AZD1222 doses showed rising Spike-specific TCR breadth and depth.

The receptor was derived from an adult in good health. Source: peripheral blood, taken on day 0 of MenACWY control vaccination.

This CDR3 is CASSDGTGNSPLHF. The DNA for the CDR3 is TGTGCCAGCAGTGACGGGACGGGAAATTCACCCCTCCACTTT. The V and J genes are TRBV6-4 and TRBJ1-6, with a weak D call TRBD1 (5 bases). This CDR3 is 14 amino acids long. V lost 2 bases, J lost 7 bases, and 9 bases lay in between. The V gene's germline CDR1 is MRHNA and CDR2 SNTAGT.